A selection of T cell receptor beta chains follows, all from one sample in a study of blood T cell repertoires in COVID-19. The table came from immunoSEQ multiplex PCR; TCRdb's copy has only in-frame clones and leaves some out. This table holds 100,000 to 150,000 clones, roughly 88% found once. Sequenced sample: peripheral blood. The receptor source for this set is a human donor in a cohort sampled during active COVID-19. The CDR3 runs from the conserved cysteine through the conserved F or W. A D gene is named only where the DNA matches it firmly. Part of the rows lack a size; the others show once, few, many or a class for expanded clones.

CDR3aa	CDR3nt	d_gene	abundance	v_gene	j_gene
CASSQRDRAFSPLHF	TGTGCCAGCAGCCAAAGGGACAGGGCCTTTTCACCCCTCCACTTT	TRBD1	-	TRBV5-7	TRBJ1-6
CASSQVQGEAFF	TGTGCCAGCAGCCAAGTTCAGGGTGAAGCTTTCTTT	-	-	TRBV3-1/TRBV3-2	TRBJ1-1
CASSPWGQGNNQPQHF	TGTGCCAGCAGCCCATGGGGACAGGGCAACAATCAGCCCCAGCATTTT	TRBD1	-	TRBV7-2	TRBJ1-5
CASSVSGSVTDTQYF	TGTGCCAGCAGCGTTAGCGGGAGTGTAACAGATACGCAGTATTTT	TRBD2	-	TRBV9	TRBJ2-3
CASSLEGQGAWTEAFF	TGCGCCAGCAGCTTGGAAGGACAGGGGGCTTGGACTGAAGCTTTCTTT	TRBD1	once	TRBV5-1	TRBJ1-1
CASSHASGRAGGRNEQYF	TGTGCCAGCAGCCACGCGAGCGGGAGGGCCGGGGGGAGGAACGAGCAGTACTTC	TRBD2	-	TRBV3-1/TRBV3-2	TRBJ2-7
CASSPDRGPSPLHF	TGTGCCAGCAGCCCGGACAGGGGGCCTTCACCCCTCCACTTT	TRBD1	few	TRBV27	TRBJ1-6
CASSLRSLAGELGEQYF	TGTGCCAGCAGTTTAAGAAGTCTAGCGGGAGAGTTGGGCGAGCAGTACTTC	TRBD2	once	TRBV27	TRBJ2-7
CASSRPRAPINTEAFF	TGTGCCAGTAGTCGCCCGAGAGCACCCATTAACACTGAAGCTTTCTTT	-	-	TRBV19	TRBJ1-1
CASNPVETGDYGYTF	TGTGCCAGCAACCCCGTCGAGACAGGGGACTATGGCTACACCTTC	TRBD1	-	TRBV6-5	TRBJ1-2
CASSLRQREYGEQYF	TGTGCCAGCAGCTTACGCCAGCGGGAGTATGGCGAGCAGTACTTC	TRBD2	few	TRBV7-9	TRBJ2-7
CASRVLGDGTEAFF	TGTGCCAGCAGAGTCTTAGGGGATGGCACTGAAGCTTTCTTT	-	-	TRBV2	TRBJ1-1
CAEPSVGRNIQYF	TGCGCTGAACCCTCGGTGGGCAGAAACATTCAGTACTTC	-	-	TRBV5-1	TRBJ2-4
CASSSGTSGYNEQFF	TGTGCCAGCAGCTCCGGGACTAGCGGCTACAATGAGCAGTTCTTC	TRBD2	-	TRBV7-6	TRBJ2-1
CASSLTGGTGWREQYF	TGTGCCAGCAGCCTAACAGGGGGCACCGGCTGGAGGGAGCAGTACTTC	TRBD1	few	TRBV3-1/TRBV3-2	TRBJ2-7
CASSLFDRDQETQYF	TGTGCCAGCAGCTTGTTCGACAGGGACCAAGAGACCCAGTACTTC	TRBD1	once	TRBV5-6	TRBJ2-5
CATSDRGRDYEQYF	TGTGCCACCAGTGATCGAGGACGGGATTACGAGCAGTACTTC	-	-	TRBV24-1	TRBJ2-7
CASSVRPGQGYEQYF	TGTGCCAGTAGTGTACGACCGGGACAGGGCTACGAGCAGTACTTC	TRBD1	once	TRBV19	TRBJ2-7
CSVGTGGGTDTQYF	TGCAGCGTTGGGACAGGGGGGGGCACAGATACGCAGTATTTT	TRBD1	-	TRBV29-1	TRBJ2-3
CASSSRDREPGGELFF	TGTGCCAGCAGCTCCCGGGACAGGGAACCAGGCGGGGAGCTGTTTTTT	TRBD1	few	TRBV11-3	TRBJ2-2
CASSYLGPDKNEQFF	TGTGCCAGCAGTTACCTGGGCCCGGATAAAAATGAGCAGTTCTTC	-	-	TRBV6-2/TRBV6-3	TRBJ2-1
CASSESRNTEAFF	TGTGCCAGCAGTGAGAGTCGGAACACTGAAGCTTTCTTT	-	-	TRBV6-1	TRBJ1-1
CASSLRSTETQYF	TGTGCCAGCAGCTTACGTTCTACCGAGACCCAGTACTTC	-	-	TRBV5-6	TRBJ2-5
CASSRQGADEQFF	TGTGCCAGCAGTAGACAGGGGGCTGATGAGCAGTTCTTC	TRBD1	-	TRBV12-3/TRBV12-4	TRBJ2-1
CASSTQGYEQYF	TGTGCCAGCAGTACCCAGGGCTACGAGCAGTACTTC	-	-	TRBV6-5	TRBJ2-7
CASSSSTDTQYF	TGTGCCAGCTCATCAAGCACAGATACGCAGTATTTT	-	-	TRBV18	TRBJ2-3
CATSDFATRNTGELFF	TGTGCCACCAGTGATTTCGCGACAAGGAACACCGGGGAGCTGTTTTTT	-	-	TRBV24-1	TRBJ2-2
CSASRGAGELFF	TGCAGTGCTAGTAGGGGCGCCGGGGAGCTGTTTTTT	-	-	TRBV20-1	TRBJ2-2
CASSPEVPGRDTQYF	TGTGCCAGTAGTCCCGAAGTCCCGGGTAGAGATACGCAGTATTTT	-	-	TRBV19	TRBJ2-3